This T cell receptor (beta chain) stems from a study of T cells in Graves' hyperthyroidism and ophthalmopathy. Overall study: Sampling of peripheral blood happened at initial diagnosis, prior to any treatment. Study-level results: Through a model of 13 V-J features, ophthalmopathy was separated from stable hyperthyroidism.

The CDR3 regions of TCR beta were amplified from RNA transcripts. The primer set for the first-round RT-PCR of the TCR CDR3 was HTBI. TCRdb independently ran MiXCR on the multiplex PCR reads; one entry per CDR3 protein. Altogether 530,000 or so distinct CDR3 sequences are present, roughly 17% being singletons, with the ten largest covering approximately 16%. This CDR3 is built from 16 residues. CDR1 and CDR2 from the germline V gene are SGHDT and YYEEEE. With 4 bases removed from V and 3 bases from J, the gap between germline ends came to 16 bases. This clonotype came up a few times. Its specificity is unknown. Uncontrolled infection, other autoimmune disease, pregnancy or lactation led to exclusion. Diagnosing involved the use of clinical symptoms, serum thyroxine and TRAb, thyroid ultrasound and orbital computed tomography.

The clonotype comes from a woman between 18 and 29 years old with Graves' ophthalmopathy. This sequence joins TRBV5-6 and TRBJ2-2; D is possibly TRBD1 (6 bases). Sequences were obtained from blood. The chain's CDR3 is CASSRSRTDHTGELFF. CDR3 sequence (DNA): TGTGCCAGCAGCCGAAGCCGGACAGATCACACCGGGGAGCTGTTTTTT.